A selection of T cell receptor beta chains follows, all from one sample in a study of beta chain features in type 1 diabetes. The assay was immunoSEQ multiplex PCR, and TCRdb's table has in-frame clones only and misses some. The sample has about 230,000 clones, about a sixth seen once. Sample: naive CD4+ T cells from blood. Source of these receptors: a man aged 25-40 years with type 1 diabetes. Each CDR3 is given with its conserved first and last residue. Each record gives: clone size, V gene, J gene, D gene, CDR3 protein, CDR3 DNA. D genes are given only for firm matches. The listing skips clone size in some rows; elsewhere it reads once, few, many or a size class.

.	TRBV29-1	TRBJ2-1	.	CSVVYGVTYNEQFF	TGCAGCGTTGTTTACGGGGTGACCTACAATGAGCAGTTCTTC
.	TRBV6-5	TRBJ2-7	.	CASSLLGVRTYEQYF	TGTGCCAGCAGTCTCCTGGGCGTAAGGACCTACGAGCAGTACTTC
.	TRBV30	TRBJ2-7	.	CAWSPGNIKYF	TGTGCCTGGAGCCCTGGCAATATTAAGTACTTC
.	TRBV30	TRBJ1-1	TRBD1	CAWGTVEAFF	TGTGCCTGGGGGACAGTAGAAGCTTTCTTT
.	TRBV15	TRBJ2-5	TRBD2	CATSRDELAGSQETQYF	TGTGCCACCAGCAGAGATGAGCTAGCGGGGTCCCAAGAGACCCAGTACTTC
few	TRBV29-1	TRBJ1-3	TRBD1	CSVQGFGGNTIYF	TGCAGTGTACAGGGGTTTGGTGGAAACACCATATATTTT
few	TRBV4-2	TRBJ2-3	.	CASSQAQMGSDTQYF	TGTGCCAGCAGCCAAGCCCAGATGGGTTCAGATACGCAGTATTTT
few	TRBV28	TRBJ2-6	.	CASSSATLTGANVLTF	TGTGCCAGCAGTTCGGCAACGTTAACTGGGGCCAACGTCCTGACTTTC
few	TRBV30	TRBJ1-3	.	CAWSGSSGNTIYF	TGTGCCTGGAGTGGGAGCTCTGGAAACACCATATATTTT
few	TRBV6-5	TRBJ2-1	.	CASLSSSSYNEQFF	TGTGCCAGCCTCTCTAGCTCCTCCTACAATGAGCAGTTCTTC
.	TRBV9	TRBJ2-2	.	CASSIGTLANTGELFF	TGTGCCAGCAGCATCGGAACCCTGGCGAACACCGGGGAGCTGTTTTTT
.	TRBV25-1	TRBJ2-5	.	CASSEWRRQETQYF	TGTGCCAGCAGTGAATGGCGTCGACAAGAGACCCAGTACTTC
.	TRBV29-1	TRBJ1-1	.	CSVDLRDRRNTEAFF	TGCAGCGTTGACCTACGCGACAGGCGGAACACTGAAGCTTTCTTT
.	TRBV4-3	TRBJ2-2	.	CASSQDNPGSRAITGELFF	TGCGCCAGCAGCCAAGATAACCCTGGATCGCGGGCTATCACCGGGGAGCTGTTTTTT
few	TRBV29-1	TRBJ2-3	.	CSVTTDTQYF	TGCAGCGTTACCACAGATACGCAGTATTTT
.	TRBV7-2	TRBJ2-7	TRBD2	CASSPTSGPYYEQYF	TGTGCCAGCAGCCCGACTAGCGGACCTTACTACGAGCAGTACTTC
.	TRBV5-1	TRBJ2-1	TRBD2	CASSPSAGGSSYNEQFF	TGCGCCAGCAGCCCCTCAGCGGGAGGGAGCTCCTACAATGAGCAGTTCTTC
.	TRBV7-7	TRBJ2-7	TRBD1	CASSLAGTGDHEQYF	TGTGCTAGCAGCTTAGCGGGGACAGGGGACCACGAGCAGTACTTC
.	TRBV29-1	TRBJ2-5	.	CSGRGPQETQYF	TGCAGCGGGCGTGGGCCGCAAGAGACCCAGTACTTC
few	TRBV7-9	TRBJ2-3	.	CASSLATGTDTDTQYF	TGTGCCAGCAGCTTAGCAACGGGCACGGACACAGATACGCAGTATTTT
few	TRBV9	TRBJ2-7	.	CASSPRGQGPYEQYF	TGTGCCAGCAGCCCGCGGGGCCAAGGACCCTACGAGCAGTACTTC
.	TRBV15	TRBJ1-1	TRBD1	CATSRRQGNTEAFF	TGTGCCACCAGCAGACGACAGGGGAACACTGAAGCTTTCTTT
few	TRBV7-2	TRBJ2-7	.	CASSLGTNYEQYF	TGTGCCAGCAGCTTAGGCACCAACTACGAGCAGTACTTC
few	TRBV25-1	TRBJ1-4	TRBD1	CASSASWGTATNEKLFF	TGTGCCAGCAGTGCCAGTTGGGGGACAGCAACTAATGAAAAACTGTTTTTT
.	TRBV25-1	TRBJ1-1	.	CASTLTAATEAFF	TGTGCCAGCACCCTGACGGCAGCCACTGAAGCTTTCTTT
.	TRBV9	TRBJ1-1	.	CASSVSAGLEPQAAFF	TGTGCCAGCAGCGTATCCGCAGGGCTGGAACCACAAGCGGCTTTCTTT
.	TRBV4-3	TRBJ2-3	.	CASSQDKKDTQYF	TGCGCCAGCAGCCAAGACAAGAAAGATACGCAGTATTTT
.	TRBV7-2	TRBJ2-3	.	CASSLSRTDTQYF	TGTGCCAGCAGCCTGTCCAGGACAGATACGCAGTATTTT
few	TRBV9	TRBJ2-6	.	CASSVVGSSGANVLTF	TGTGCCAGCAGCGTAGTGGGCTCCTCTGGGGCCAACGTCCTGACTTTC
few	TRBV30	TRBJ1-3	.	CAWIRLGGNTIYF	TGTGCCTGGATAAGATTGGGCGGAAACACCATATATTTT
.	TRBV2	TRBJ2-3	.	CASSDESTDTQYF	TGTGCCAGCAGTGATGAAAGCACAGATACGCAGTATTTT
few	TRBV5-4	TRBJ2-6	.	CASSFANVLTF	TGTGCCAGCAGCTTTGCCAACGTCCTGACTTTC
few	TRBV14	TRBJ2-1	TRBD2	CASSQARIAGGPSEQFF	TGTGCCAGCAGCCAAGCCAGAATAGCGGGAGGGCCGAGTGAGCAGTTCTTC
.	TRBV28	TRBJ2-6	.	CASSLTRANVLTF	TGTGCCAGCAGTTTAACCAGAGCCAACGTCCTGACTTTC
.	TRBV19	TRBJ2-5	.	CASSITGQETQYF	TGTGCCAGTAGTATTACAGGTCAAGAGACCCAGTACTTC
few	TRBV7-2	TRBJ2-7	.	CASSLDRQGHYEQYF	TGTGCCAGCAGCTTAGACAGGCAGGGTCACTACGAGCAGTACTTC
.	TRBV20-1	TRBJ2-5	.	CSAGPAETQYF	TGCAGCGCGGGGCCGGCGGAGACCCAGTACTTC
few	TRBV29-1	TRBJ1-1	.	CSLRTGNTEAFF	TGCAGCCTCCGGACGGGAAACACTGAAGCTTTCTTT
.	TRBV5-4	TRBJ2-5	.	CASSLSWGAREETQYF	TGTGCCAGCAGCCTGTCCTGGGGCGCAAGGGAAGAGACCCAGTACTTC
few	TRBV27	TRBJ2-3	.	CASSLGATDTQYF	TGTGCCAGCAGTTTAGGCGCCACAGATACGCAGTATTTT
.	TRBV4-1	TRBJ2-7	.	CASSQDRWVSLYEQYF	TGCGCCAGCAGCCAAGATCGTTGGGTATCCCTCTACGAGCAGTACTTC
.	TRBV9	TRBJ1-4	.	CASSVGTQNEKLFF	TGTGCCAGCAGCGTAGGGACACAGAATGAAAAACTGTTTTTT
few	TRBV6-5	TRBJ1-4	TRBD1	CASRRAGGNEKLFF	TGTGCCAGCAGGCGCGCAGGGGGGAATGAAAAACTGTTTTTT
few	TRBV7-9	TRBJ2-3	TRBD1	CASSPRQGAEDTQYF	TGTGCCAGCAGCCCTAGACAGGGGGCGGAAGATACGCAGTATTTT
.	TRBV20-1	TRBJ2-3	.	CSAKNYREYF	TGCAGTGCTAAGAACTACCGGGAGTATTTT
.	TRBV19	TRBJ2-7	.	CASRVGFNSYEQYF	TGTGCCAGTAGAGTCGGATTCAACTCCTACGAGCAGTACTTC
few	TRBV7-3	TRBJ2-6	TRBD1	CASSLSGQGSSGANVLTF	TGTGCCAGCAGCTTATCCGGACAGGGTAGCTCTGGGGCCAACGTCCTGACTTTC
.	TRBV29-1	TRBJ2-5	TRBD1	CSATGTANKETQYF	TGCAGCGCCACCGGGACAGCCAATAAAGAGACCCAGTACTTC
.	TRBV30	TRBJ1-5	.	CAWREPSTGGQPQHF	TGTGCCTGGAGGGAGCCCTCGACAGGCGGCCAGCCCCAGCATTTT
few	TRBV7-2	TRBJ2-7	.	CASSPRLLSYEQYF	TGTGCCAGCAGCCCCCGACTACTCTCCTACGAGCAGTACTTC
.	TRBV29-1	TRBJ2-1	.	CSVEVLEGASYNEQFF	TGCAGCGTTGAAGTTTTGGAAGGAGCCTCCTACAATGAGCAGTTCTTC
.	TRBV13	TRBJ2-7	.	CASSFGARTYEQYF	TGTGCCAGCAGCTTTGGTGCGCGTACCTACGAGCAGTACTTC
few	TRBV10-3	TRBJ2-1	TRBD2	CAISEQAGLAYNEQFF	TGTGCCATCAGTGAGCAAGCGGGGCTAGCTTACAATGAGCAGTTCTTC